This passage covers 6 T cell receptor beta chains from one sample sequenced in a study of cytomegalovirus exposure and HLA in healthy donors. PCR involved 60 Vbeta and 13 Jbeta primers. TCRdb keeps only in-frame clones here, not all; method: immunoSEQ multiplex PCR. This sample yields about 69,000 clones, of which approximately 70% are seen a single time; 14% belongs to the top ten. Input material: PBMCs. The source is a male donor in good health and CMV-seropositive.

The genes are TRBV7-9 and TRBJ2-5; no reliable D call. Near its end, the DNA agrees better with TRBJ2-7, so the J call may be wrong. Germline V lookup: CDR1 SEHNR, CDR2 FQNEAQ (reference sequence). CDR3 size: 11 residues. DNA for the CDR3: TGTGCCAGCAGCTTAACCTACGAGCAGTACTTC. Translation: CASSLTYEQYF.

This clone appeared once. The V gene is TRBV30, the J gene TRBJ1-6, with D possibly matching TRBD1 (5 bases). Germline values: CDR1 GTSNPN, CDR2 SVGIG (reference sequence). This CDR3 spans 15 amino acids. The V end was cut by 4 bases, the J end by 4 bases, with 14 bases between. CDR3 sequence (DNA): TGTGCCTGGACCCAGACAGTTGGATATAATTCACCCCTCCACTTT. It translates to CAWTQTVGYNSPLHF.

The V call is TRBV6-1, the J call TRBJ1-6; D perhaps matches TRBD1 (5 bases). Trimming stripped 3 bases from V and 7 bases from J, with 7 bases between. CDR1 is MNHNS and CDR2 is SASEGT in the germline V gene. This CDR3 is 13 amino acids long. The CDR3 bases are TGTGCCAGCAGTGACAGGGAAAATTCACCCCTCCACTTT. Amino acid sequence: CASSDRENSPLHF.

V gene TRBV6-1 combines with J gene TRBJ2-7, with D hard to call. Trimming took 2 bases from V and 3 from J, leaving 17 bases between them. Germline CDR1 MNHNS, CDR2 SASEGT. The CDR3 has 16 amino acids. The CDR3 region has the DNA TGTGCCAGCAGTGAATTATTGGCTAGTGTTGGCTACGAGCAGTACTTC. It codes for CASSELLASVGYEQYF.

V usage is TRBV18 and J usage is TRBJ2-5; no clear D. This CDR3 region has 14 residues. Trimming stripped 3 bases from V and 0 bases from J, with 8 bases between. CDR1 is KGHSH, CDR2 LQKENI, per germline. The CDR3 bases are TGTGCCAGCTCACCGCCAGCGAACCAAGAGACCCAGTACTTC. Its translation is CASSPPANQETQYF. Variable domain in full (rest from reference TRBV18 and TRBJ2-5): NAGVMQNPRHLVRRRGQEARLRCSPMKGHSHVYWYRQLPEEGLKFMVYLQKENIIDESGMPKERFSAEFPKEGPSILRIQQVVRGDSAAYFCASSPPANQETQYFGPGTRLLVL.

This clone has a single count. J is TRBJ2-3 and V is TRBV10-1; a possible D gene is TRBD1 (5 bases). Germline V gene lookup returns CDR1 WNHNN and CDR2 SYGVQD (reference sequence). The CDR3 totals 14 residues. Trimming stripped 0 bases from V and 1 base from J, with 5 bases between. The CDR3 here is CASSESGRTDTQYF. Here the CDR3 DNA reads TGCGCCAGCAGTGAGTCGGGGCGCACAGATACGCAGTATTTT.